This paragraph reports one TCR beta chain. Its antigen is still unknown. Base qualities were left out, and no much larger clone turns up one base away. Explained via the paper, the time point label denotes: peripheral blood 6 weeks after treatment start. The cohort comprised approximately 30 patients with locally advanced or metastatic urothelial carcinoma treated at Memorial Sloan Kettering on a trial protocol. Peripheral blood mononuclear cells were collected from each patient pretreatment and during treatment, giving between 1 and 8 total time points per patient. The Qiagen DNeasy Blood extraction kit was used to purify genomic DNA from total PBMCs and from tumor samples. PBMCs were collected pretreatment and during treatment, and were isolated and stored as previously described. Each PCR received spiked-in synthetic TCR analog templates so that absolute template abundance could be estimated from read counts. TCRbeta CDR3 regions were amplified from genomic DNA with bias-controlled V and J gene primers using the immunoSEQ assay. Sequencing of rearranged TCRbeta segments was done at approximately 20X coverage. The paper's data handling went like this. Clustering was used to correct sequencing errors, and CDR3s were annotated against IMGT so that V, D and J genes could be assigned. Downstream analyses used only productive TCRbeta rearrangements, leaving out any out-of-frame or stop-codon sequences. To compute clonality, Shannon entropy was normalized by the log of the number of unique productive sequences and then subtracted from one. Clones differing between time points or between blood and tumor were identified by Fisher's exact test with Benjamini-Hochberg correction at adjusted p below 0.01. This is the immuneACCESS table as TCRdb keeps it, with only in-frame sequences that have V and J called. A part of the clones is gone; compared with another copy, unresolved V genes explain less than half, and the rest is unexplained. V, J and clone size are those of that table, while D and trimming were read from the DNA. The sample includes around 69,000 clones, with around 93% observed a single time. Roughly 0.9% of the sample is in the top ten clones.

The source of the sample is a study of PD-L1 blockade in urothelial cancer (dated by TCRdb to about 2017). With respect to the entire study: Every patient began therapy in about 2014 and was given atezolizumab 1,200 mg intravenously every 3 weeks. TCR sequencing covered pretreatment tumor samples and matched, serially collected peripheral blood taken before and after atezolizumab treatment. Blood samples gave a median of approximately 150,000 T cells and 80,000 to 95,000 unique TCRs, with a median clonality of approximately 0.08. About nine tenths of the roughly 29 patients were males with bladder-origin urothelial cancer, and about two thirds of the roughly 30 reported a prior smoking history. Blood samples were analyzed at two time points: 3 weeks after treatment start (second dose) and 6 weeks after treatment start. Patients had an ECOG performance status of 0 or 1 and had received between 0 and 3 prior chemotherapy regimens. The study was an exploratory multi-omic analysis of somatic, immune and clinical correlates of response to PD-L1 blockade with atezolizumab in urothelial cancer. Progression-free survival longer than 6 months counted as durable clinical benefit, and TCR features were additionally tested against both progression-free and overall survival. Approximately 30 patients had pretreatment blood TCR-seq, some 25 had at least one posttreatment blood collection, and some 25 had tumor TCR-seq. In the same patients, pretreatment tumors underwent whole exome sequencing and RNA sequencing in addition to TCR sequencing. Durable clinical benefit was achieved by nine patients but not by the remaining 20. The study at large found these results: Among patients with durable benefit, tumor-associated TCR clones showed greater expansion in peripheral blood 3 weeks after treatment started (n ≈ 23, p = 0.022). Small sample size (n ≈ 29) and many exploratory analyses mean the results are intended to be hypothesis-generating. Improved progression-free and overall survival was associated with having pretreatment peripheral blood TCR clonality below the median.

CDR1 and CDR2 are drawn from the germline V gene: SGHTA, FQGNSA. V is trimmed back by 4 bases and J by 5 bases, and the junction contains 7 bases that no gene match accounts for. The CDR3 numbers 17 residues from cysteine through phenylalanine. Just the 51-base CDR3 DNA is kept, in frame starting at base 1. This specimen was PBMCs, taken around atezolizumab (anti-PD-L1) treatment. This sequence originates from a woman older than 75 with urothelial cancer. The sequence is built from TRBV7-2 and TRBJ2-2; the junction holds 13 bases that match TRBD2. The CDR3 protein sequence reads: CASSSGLAGVGTGELFF. The nucleotide sequence is given as TGTGCCAGCAGCTCCGGACTAGCGGGAGTGGGGACCGGGGAGCTGTTTTTT.